The TCR beta chain under discussion was sequenced for a study of Tregs in tolerant kidney transplant recipients. Study outcomes and limitations: Expanding Tregs on activated donor B cells appeared to best identify donor-specific TCRbeta clones. This study did not directly address biological reproducibility. Few patients were studied, so findings need validation in larger groups.

This CDR3 comprises 15 residues. V lost 4 bases to trimming and J lost 8 bases; unmatched junction nucleotides: 10. The germline V gene has CDR1 MNHNS and CDR2 SASEGT. Thawed PBMCs were FACS-sorted into unstimulated CD4+CD25+CD127- regulatory T cells, CD4+CD25- non-regulatory cells, CD4 and CD8 cells. For this clone: Its cognate antigen is unknown.

Here immunoSEQ multiplex PCR was the method, and the copy in TCRdb shows in-frame clones only, minus some. The sample carries about 240,000 clones, roughly 84% recorded once. This receptor was identified in a human donor in good health. Sequenced sample: CD4+ T cells from blood. The rearrangement links TRBV6-1 to TRBJ1-2; 10 positions match TRBD1. The CDR3 DNA sequence: TGTGCCAGCAGTGCGACCTCCGGGACAGGGGACGGCTACACCTTC. Translated, it gives CASSATSGTGDGYTF.